This passage covers 20 T cell receptor beta chains from one sample sequenced in a study of shared clonotypes between healthy human individuals. Generated by immunoSEQ multiplex PCR, the TCRdb table keeps only in-frame clones and is missing some. The sample includes 780,000 or so clones, just under 75% seen only once; the top ten take approximately 1.8%. Sequenced sample: memory CD4+ T cells sorted from blood. Subset specified: CD45RA-negative fraction. All receptors derive from a woman in her 30s in good health.

This clone occurred many times. This chain connects TRBV10-3 to TRBJ2-1; unclear D gene. The CDR3 runs 13 residues. The germline V gene encodes CDR1 ENHRY and CDR2 SYGVKD. V lost 0 bases to trimming and J lost 8 bases, with 8 bases between them. The CDR3 DNA reads as TGTGCCATCAGTGAGTCGGGCGGTTATGAGCAGTTCTTC. Its protein is CAISESGGYEQFF.

This chain connects TRBV5-1 to TRBJ1-2; TRBD1 aligns across 9 bases. CDR1 and CDR2 (germline): SGHRS, YFSETQ. The CDR3 length is 13 residues. The V segment lost 3 bases and the J segment 8 bases; nucleotides outside the gene matches: 5. This CDR3 reads CASSWRQGEGYTF. DNA of the CDR3: TGCGCCAGCAGCTGGCGACAGGGGGAAGGCTACACCTTC.

V gene TRBV9 combines with J gene TRBJ2-1, with 9 bases fitting TRBD2. With V trimmed by 3 bases and J by 3 bases, 7 bases remained unmatched. This CDR3 has 16 residues. The germline V gene encodes CDR1 SGDLS and CDR2 YYNGEE. This CDR3 is CASSAQLAGLYNEQFF. CDR3 coding DNA: TGTGCCAGCAGCGCCCAACTAGCGGGCCTCTACAATGAGCAGTTCTTC. Using reference TRBV9 and TRBJ2-1 for the parts outside the CDR3, the full variable domain is DSGVTQTPKHLITATGQRVTLRCSPRSGDLSVYWYQQSLDQGLQFLIQYYNGEERAKGNILERFSAQQFPDLHSELNLSSLELGDSALYFCASSAQLAGLYNEQFFGPGTRLTVL.

This clone was observed a handful of times. V usage is TRBV2 and J usage is TRBJ1-1; D may be TRBD1 (6 bases). Germline assignment: CDR1 SNHLY and CDR2 FYNNEI. This CDR3 contains 17 residues. Trimming took 7 bases from V and 1 from J, leaving 22 bases between them. The CDR3 is CASTMRGAAHGNTEAFF. The CDR3 DNA sequence: TGTGCCAGCACCATGAGGGGGGCGGCCCACGGGAACACTGAAGCTTTCTTT.

A single count supports this clone. The chain recombines TRBV2 with TRBJ1-1; the match to TRBD1 covers 7 bases. Germline V gives CDR1 SNHLY, CDR2 FYNNEI. CDR3 length: 13 residues. Losses at the gene ends were 8 bases for V and 5 bases for J; bases not matched to a gene: 8. The CDR3 region has the DNA TGTGCCAGCGGAATTACAGGGGAAACTGAAGCTTTCTTT. It yields the protein CASGITGETEAFF.

This clone has only one observation. The rearrangement uses TRBV7-9 and TRBJ1-3; D is ambiguous. The CDR3 length is 15 residues. Per germline, CDR1 SEHNR and CDR2 FQNEAQ (reference sequence). With 7 bases removed from V and 3 bases from J, the gap between germline ends came to 16 bases. The DNA for the CDR3 is TGTGCCAGCATCAGGTCGGGGAGTCGTGGAAACACCATATATTTT. Translating it yields CASIRSGSRGNTIYF.

V is TRBV28 and J is TRBJ1-3; a weak D match, TRBD1 (5 bases). V was cut by 7 bases and J by 2 bases, with 12 bases left in between. From germline, CDR1 is MDHEN and CDR2 SYDVKM. The CDR3 covers 14 residues. The CDR3 protein is CASTPGTAGNTIYF. CDR3 bases: TGTGCCAGCACCCCGGGGACGGCTGGAAACACCATATATTTT.

The chain couples TRBV28 to TRBJ1-1; no reliable D call. The length of the CDR3 is 15 residues. V lost 5 bases, J lost 1 base, and 14 bases lay in between. Germline V gene lookup returns CDR1 MDHEN and CDR2 SYDVKM. CDR3 in DNA: TGTGCCAGCAGTACCCAACTCCGGGCGAACACTGAAGCTTTCTTT. Protein: CASSTQLRANTEAFF. The full variable domain, completed using reference TRBV28 and TRBJ1-1, is DVKVTQSSRYLVKRTGEKVFLECVQDMDHENMFWYRQDPGLGLRLIYFSYDVKMKEKGDIPEGYSVSREKKERFSLILESASTNQTSMYLCASSTQLRANTEAFFGQGTRLTVV.

The chain has TRBV28 and TRBJ1-5; TRBD1 agrees at 8 bases. Germline V gene sequence: CDR1 MDHEN, CDR2 SYDVKM. The V and J ends lost 6 bases and 6 bases, in that order; junction bases with no gene match: 4. The CDR3 loop spans 13 amino acids. CDR3 sequence (DNA): TGTGCCAGCAGGACGACAGGGGTTCAGCCCCAGCATTTT. This sequence encodes CASRTTGVQPQHF.

The genes are TRBV2 and TRBJ2-7; TRBD2 aligns across 7 bases. Germline CDR1 reads SNHLY; CDR2 reads FYNNEI. This CDR3 contains 12 residues. V was clipped by 8 bases and J by 2 bases; unmatched bases: 3. The CDR3: CASAGLTYEQYF. As DNA, the CDR3 is TGTGCCAGCGCGGGACTAACCTACGAGCAGTACTTC.

With respect to this clone: The same CDR3 is also encoded by other DNA sequences in this sample. This chain joins TRBV20-1 and TRBJ2-7; TRBD1 or TRBD2 may be the D gene (5 bases each). CDR3 length: 11 amino acids. The V gene lost 6 bases and the J gene lost 4 bases, with 10 bases spanning the gap. Germline loops: CDR1 DFQATT, CDR2 SNEGSKA (reference sequence). The CDR3 sequence is CSARDLYEQYF. In nucleotides, the CDR3 is TGCAGTGCAAGGGACCTATACGAGCAGTACTTC.

The CDR3: CASSSTSAQETQYF. The CDR3 DNA reads as TGTGCCAGCAGTTCAACTAGCGCTCAAGAGACCCAGTACTTC. The chain joins TRBV28 to TRBJ2-5, with 7 bases aligning to TRBD2. Germline CDR1 MDHEN, CDR2 SYDVKM. Unmatched junction bases numbered 4, after V lost 4 bases and J lost 2 bases. The length of the CDR3 is 14 residues.

The table lists this clone with a few counts. The chain carries TRBV9 and TRBJ1-2; D is unclear. Germline V lookup: CDR1 SGDLS, CDR2 YYNGEE. This CDR3 has 14 residues. The V end was cut by 3 bases, the J end by 4 bases, with 13 bases between. The CDR3 is CASSALGSGYGYTF. Here the CDR3 DNA reads TGTGCCAGCAGCGCACTGGGCAGTGGCTATGGCTACACCTTC.

The table lists this clone with a count of one. This sequence joins TRBV14 and TRBJ1-2; D remains ambiguous. V was trimmed by 4 bases and J by 8 bases, leaving 20 bases between them. CDR3 length: 15 amino acids. The germline V gene encodes CDR1 SGHDN and CDR2 FVKESK. CDR3 protein: CASSRISDGPAGYTF. The CDR3 nucleotides read TGTGCCAGCAGCCGAATCTCGGACGGTCCGGCGGGCTACACCTTC. The complete variable domain, with remaining parts taken from reference TRBV14 and TRBJ1-2, reads EAGVTQFPSHSVIEKGQTVTLRCDPISGHDNLYWYRRVMGKEIKFLLHFVKESKQDESGMPNNRFLAERTGGTYSTLKVQPAELEDSGVYFCASSRISDGPAGYTFGSGTRLTVV.

This chain joins TRBV5-8 and TRBJ2-7, with 9 bases aligning to TRBD1. With 5 bases clipped from V and 3 bases from J, the junction kept 6 bases outside the gene matches. The CDR3 totals 14 residues. Germline CDR1 reads SGHTS; CDR2 reads YDEGEE. The CDR3 spells CASSRRQGGYEQYF. The CDR3 nucleotides read TGTGCCAGCAGTCGGCGACAGGGGGGCTACGAGCAGTACTTC. Variable domain in full (rest from reference TRBV5-8 and TRBJ2-7): EAGVTQSPTHLIKTRGQQATLRCSPISGHTSVYWYQQALGLGLQFLLWYDEGEERNRGNFPPRFSGRQFPNYSSELNVNALELEDSALYLCASSRRQGGYEQYFGPGTRLTVT.

This rearrangement joins TRBV11-1 to TRBJ2-1; 13 bases map to TRBD2. The CDR3 has 17 residues. Per germline, CDR1 SGHAT and CDR2 FQDESV (reference sequence). Losses at the gene ends were 4 bases for V and 8 bases for J; bases not matched to a gene: 11. Written as DNA, the CDR3 is TGTGCCAGCAGCTCGCTGCCCGCGGGACTAGCGGGACATGAGCAGTTCTTC. Residues: CASSSLPAGLAGHEQFF.

The chain is built from TRBV7-9 and TRBJ2-2, with D possibly TRBD2 on 6 matching bases. CDR1 SEHNR and CDR2 FQNEAQ come from the germline V gene (reference sequence). The V gene lost 3 bases and the J gene lost 6 bases, with 14 bases spanning the gap. The CDR3 loop spans 15 amino acids. In DNA form, the CDR3 reads TGTGCCAGCAGCTTCCGCCGGGAGTATGCCGGGGAGCTGTTTTTT. Protein sequence: CASSFRREYAGELFF.

This clone was observed a single time. The J gene is TRBJ1-1, the V gene TRBV7-3, with no clear D. This CDR3 is built from 13 residues. Germline CDR1 SGHTA, CDR2 FQGTGA. Trimming left V 0 bases short and J 6 bases short, with 8 bases between. CDR3 DNA: TGTGCCAGCAGCTTAACAGGGTCTGCTGAAGCTTTCTTT. This gives the protein CASSLTGSAEAFF.

This clone has just one count. The chain employs TRBV10-3 and TRBJ2-7; 11 bases are a match to TRBD2. V gave up 8 bases and J gave up 2 bases; unmatched junction bases: 17. The germline CDR1 and CDR2 sequences are ENHRY and SYGVKD. The CDR3 runs 18 residues. CDR3 protein: CAISRTSGLLKPPYEQYF. CDR3 DNA: TGTGCCATCTCGCGGACTAGCGGGTTACTAAAACCTCCCTACGAGCAGTACTTC.

The chain combines TRBV19 with TRBJ1-1, with D perhaps TRBD1 (5 bases). The germline V gene has CDR1 LNHDA and CDR2 SQIVND (reference sequence). This CDR3 comprises 15 residues. Between the trimmed V and J ends, which lost 0 bases and 4 bases, there was a span of 12 bases. CDR3 region: CASSIDLWGSTEAFF. CDR3 bases: TGTGCCAGTAGTATAGATCTATGGGGGAGCACTGAAGCTTTCTTT.